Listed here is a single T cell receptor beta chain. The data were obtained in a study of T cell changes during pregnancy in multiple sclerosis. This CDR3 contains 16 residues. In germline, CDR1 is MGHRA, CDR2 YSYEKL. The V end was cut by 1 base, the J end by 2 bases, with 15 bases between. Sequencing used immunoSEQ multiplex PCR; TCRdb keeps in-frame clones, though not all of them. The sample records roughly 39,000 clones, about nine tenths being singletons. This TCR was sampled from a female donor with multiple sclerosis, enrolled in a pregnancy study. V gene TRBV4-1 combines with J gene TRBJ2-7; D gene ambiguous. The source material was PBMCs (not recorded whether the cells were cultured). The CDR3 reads CASSQVFQTDTYEQYF. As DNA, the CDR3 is TGCGCCAGCAGCCAAGTTTTCCAGACCGATACCTACGAGCAGTACTTC.